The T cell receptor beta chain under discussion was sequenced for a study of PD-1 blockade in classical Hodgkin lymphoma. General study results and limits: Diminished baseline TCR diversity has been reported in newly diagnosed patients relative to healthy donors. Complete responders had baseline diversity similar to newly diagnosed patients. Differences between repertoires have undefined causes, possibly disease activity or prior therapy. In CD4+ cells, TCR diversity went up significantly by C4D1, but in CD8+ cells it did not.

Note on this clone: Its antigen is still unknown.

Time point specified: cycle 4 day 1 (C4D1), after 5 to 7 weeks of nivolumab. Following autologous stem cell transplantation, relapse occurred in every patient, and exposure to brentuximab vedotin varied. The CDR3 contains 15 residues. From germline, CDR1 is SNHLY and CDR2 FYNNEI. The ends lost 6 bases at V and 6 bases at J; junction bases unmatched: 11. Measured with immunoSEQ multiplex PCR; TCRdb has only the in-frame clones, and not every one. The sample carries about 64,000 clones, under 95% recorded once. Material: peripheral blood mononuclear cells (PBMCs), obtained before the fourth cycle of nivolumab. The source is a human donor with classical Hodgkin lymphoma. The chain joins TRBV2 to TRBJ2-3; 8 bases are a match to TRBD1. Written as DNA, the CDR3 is TGTGCCAGCAGGGAGACAGGGGATGCAATGGATACGCAGTATTTT. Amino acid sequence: CASRETGDAMDTQYF.